This TCR beta chain derives from a study of T cell changes during pregnancy in multiple sclerosis. The CDR3 contains 14 residues. The germline V gene has CDR1 MNHNS and CDR2 SASEGT. V lost 6 bases to trimming and J lost 0 bases; unmatched junction nucleotides: 4. Here immunoSEQ multiplex PCR was the method, and the copy in TCRdb shows in-frame clones only, minus some. Counted here are about 23,000 clones, 85% to 90% occurring once; the ten biggest clones make up 7.5% to 8%. The sample consisted of CD8+ T cells from peripheral blood mononuclear cells, taken before pregnancy. This chain links TRBV6-1 with TRBJ1-1; 7 nucleotides agree with TRBD1. The TCR comes from a female donor with multiple sclerosis, enrolled in a pregnancy study. CDR3 DNA: TGTGCCAGCAGCCCTGACAGGGTGAACACTGAAGCTTTCTTT. This gives the protein CASSPDRVNTEAFF.